This TCR beta chain was documented in a study of shared clonotypes between healthy human individuals. Sequencing was performed on unsorted PBMC DNA using ten immunoSEQ deep assay plates. Repertoires were generated with immunoSEQ multiplex PCR, while TCRdb's copy carries only in-frame clones and drops some. The table has fewer than 650,000 clones, 76% seen once; the top ten hold under 15%. Germline CDR1 reads MRHNA; CDR2 reads SNTAGT. V was cut by 4 bases and J by 0 bases, with 10 bases left in between. The CDR3 sequence is 16 residues long. Sequencing was carried out using PBMCs. The V and J genes are TRBV6-4 and TRBJ2-6; possible D gene TRBD2, 6 bases. The clonotype originates from a woman aged 40 to 55 in good health. Some clones in this sample may be carry-over from other donors' samples. In DNA, the CDR3 is TGTGCCAGCAGTGGCGGGGAGGCCTCTGGGGCCAACGTCCTGACTTTC. The encoded protein is CASSGGEASGANVLTF.